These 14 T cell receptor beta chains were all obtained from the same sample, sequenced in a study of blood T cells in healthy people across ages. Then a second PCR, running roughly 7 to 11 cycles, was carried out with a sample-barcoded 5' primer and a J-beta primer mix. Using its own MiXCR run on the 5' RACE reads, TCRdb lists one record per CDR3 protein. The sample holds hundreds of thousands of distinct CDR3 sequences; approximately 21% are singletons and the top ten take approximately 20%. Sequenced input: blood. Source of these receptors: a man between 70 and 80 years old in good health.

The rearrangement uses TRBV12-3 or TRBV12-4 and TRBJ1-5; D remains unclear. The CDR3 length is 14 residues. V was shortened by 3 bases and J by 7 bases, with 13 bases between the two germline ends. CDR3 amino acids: CASSLAFDLQPQHF. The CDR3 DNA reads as TGTGCCAGCAGTTTGGCCTTCGACTTGCAGCCCCAGCATTTT.

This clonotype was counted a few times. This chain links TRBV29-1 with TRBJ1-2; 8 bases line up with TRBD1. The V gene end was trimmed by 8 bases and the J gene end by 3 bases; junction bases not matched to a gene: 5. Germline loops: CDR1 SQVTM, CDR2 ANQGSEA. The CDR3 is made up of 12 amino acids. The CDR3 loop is CSTGTGDYGYTF. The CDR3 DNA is TGCAGCACTGGGACAGGAGACTATGGCTACACCTTC.

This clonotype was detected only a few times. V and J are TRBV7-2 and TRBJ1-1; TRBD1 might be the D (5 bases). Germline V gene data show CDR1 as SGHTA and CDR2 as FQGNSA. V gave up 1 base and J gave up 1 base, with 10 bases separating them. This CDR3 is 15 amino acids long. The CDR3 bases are TGTGCCAGCAGCTTAGTGGCCGGGGCGAACACTGAAGCTTTCTTT. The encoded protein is CASSLVAGANTEAFF.

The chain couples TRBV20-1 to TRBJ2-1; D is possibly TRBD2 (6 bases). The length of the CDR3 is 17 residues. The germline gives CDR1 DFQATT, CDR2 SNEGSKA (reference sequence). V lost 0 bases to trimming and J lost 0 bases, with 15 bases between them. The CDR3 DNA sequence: TGCAGTGCTAGAGATATTTCGGGGGTTAGCTCCTACAATGAGCAGTTCTTC. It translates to CSARDISGVSSYNEQFF.

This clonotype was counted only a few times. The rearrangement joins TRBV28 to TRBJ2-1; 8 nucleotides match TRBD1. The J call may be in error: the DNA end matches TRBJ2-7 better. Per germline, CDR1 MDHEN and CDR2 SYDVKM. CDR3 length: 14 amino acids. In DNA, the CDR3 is TGTGCCAGCAGAGACGCCGCAGGGGGCGGTGAGCAGTACTTC. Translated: CASRDAAGGGEQYF.

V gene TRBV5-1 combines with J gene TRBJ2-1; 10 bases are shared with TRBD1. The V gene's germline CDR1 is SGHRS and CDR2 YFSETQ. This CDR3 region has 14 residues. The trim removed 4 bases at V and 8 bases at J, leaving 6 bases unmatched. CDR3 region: CASSLGGTGDEQFF. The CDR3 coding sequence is TGCGCCAGCAGCCTGGGGGGGACAGGGGATGAGCAGTTCTTC.

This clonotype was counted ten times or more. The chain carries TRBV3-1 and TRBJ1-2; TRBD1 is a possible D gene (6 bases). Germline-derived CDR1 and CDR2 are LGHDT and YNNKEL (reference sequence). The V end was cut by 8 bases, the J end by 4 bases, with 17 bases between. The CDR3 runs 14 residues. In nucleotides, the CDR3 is TGTGCCAGCCGGCGGCGGGGGGCCTCCTATGGCTACACCTTC. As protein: CASRRRGASYGYTF.

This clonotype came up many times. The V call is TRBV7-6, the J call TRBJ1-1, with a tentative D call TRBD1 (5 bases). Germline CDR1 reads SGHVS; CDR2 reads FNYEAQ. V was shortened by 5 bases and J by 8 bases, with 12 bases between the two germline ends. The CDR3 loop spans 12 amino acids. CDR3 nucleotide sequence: TGTGCCAGCAGCACCTCCGGGACGGAAGCTTTCTTT. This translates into CASSTSGTEAFF.

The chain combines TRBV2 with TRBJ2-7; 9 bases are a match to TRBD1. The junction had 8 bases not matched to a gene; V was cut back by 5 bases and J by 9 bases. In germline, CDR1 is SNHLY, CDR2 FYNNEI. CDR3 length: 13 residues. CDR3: CASSLDRGDGQYF. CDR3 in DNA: TGTGCCAGCAGTCTCGACAGGGGGGACGGGCAGTACTTC.

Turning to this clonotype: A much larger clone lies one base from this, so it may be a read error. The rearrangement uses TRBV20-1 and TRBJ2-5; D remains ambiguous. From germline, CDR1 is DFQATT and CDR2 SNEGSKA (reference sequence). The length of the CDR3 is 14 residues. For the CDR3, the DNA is TGCAGTGCTAGCGGGTCCGTCTACCAAGAGACCCAGCACTTC. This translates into CSASGSVYQETQHF.

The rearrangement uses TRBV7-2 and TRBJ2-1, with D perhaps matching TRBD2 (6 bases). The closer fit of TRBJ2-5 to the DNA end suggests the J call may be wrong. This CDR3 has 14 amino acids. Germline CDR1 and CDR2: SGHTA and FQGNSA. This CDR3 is CASSSFREQETQYF. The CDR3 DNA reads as TGTGCCAGCAGCTCTTTCCGGGAGCAAGAGACCCAGTACTTC.

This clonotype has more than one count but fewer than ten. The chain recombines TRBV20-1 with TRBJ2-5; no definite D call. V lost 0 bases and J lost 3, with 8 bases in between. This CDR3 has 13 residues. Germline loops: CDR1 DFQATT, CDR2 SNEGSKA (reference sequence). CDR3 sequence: CSARDPGKETQYF. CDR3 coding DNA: TGCAGTGCTAGAGATCCAGGCAAAGAGACCCAGTACTTC.

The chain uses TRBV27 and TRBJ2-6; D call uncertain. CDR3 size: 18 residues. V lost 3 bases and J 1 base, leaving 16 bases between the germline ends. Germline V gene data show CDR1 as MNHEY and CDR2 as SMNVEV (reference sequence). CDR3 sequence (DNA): TGTGCCAGCAGTTTGATCGCCCGACCTCCATCTGGGGCCAACGTCCTGACTTTC. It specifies CASSLIARPPSGANVLTF.

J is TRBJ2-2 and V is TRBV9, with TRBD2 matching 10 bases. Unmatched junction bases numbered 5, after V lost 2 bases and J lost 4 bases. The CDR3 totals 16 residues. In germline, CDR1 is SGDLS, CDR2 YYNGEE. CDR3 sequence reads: CASSVLAGATTGELFF. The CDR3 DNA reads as TGTGCCAGCAGCGTCCTAGCGGGGGCTACCACCGGGGAGCTGTTTTTT.